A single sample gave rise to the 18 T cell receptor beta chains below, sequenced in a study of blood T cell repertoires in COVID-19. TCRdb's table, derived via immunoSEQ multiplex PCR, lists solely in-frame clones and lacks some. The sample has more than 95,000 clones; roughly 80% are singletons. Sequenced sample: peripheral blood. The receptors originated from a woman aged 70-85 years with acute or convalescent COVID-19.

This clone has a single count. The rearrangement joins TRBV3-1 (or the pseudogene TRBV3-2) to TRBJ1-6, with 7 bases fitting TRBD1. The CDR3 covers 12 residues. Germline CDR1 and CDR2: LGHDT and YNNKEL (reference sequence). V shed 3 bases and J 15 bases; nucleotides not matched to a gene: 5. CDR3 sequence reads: CASSHRQGSLHF. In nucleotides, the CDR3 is TGTGCCAGCAGCCACCGACAGGGAAGCCTCCACTTT.

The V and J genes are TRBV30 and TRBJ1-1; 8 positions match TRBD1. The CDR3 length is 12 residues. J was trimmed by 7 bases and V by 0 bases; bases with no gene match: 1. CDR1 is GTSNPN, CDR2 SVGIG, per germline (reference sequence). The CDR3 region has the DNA TGTGCCTGGAGTGTACAGGGGGTTGAAGCTTTCTTT. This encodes CAWSVQGVEAFF.

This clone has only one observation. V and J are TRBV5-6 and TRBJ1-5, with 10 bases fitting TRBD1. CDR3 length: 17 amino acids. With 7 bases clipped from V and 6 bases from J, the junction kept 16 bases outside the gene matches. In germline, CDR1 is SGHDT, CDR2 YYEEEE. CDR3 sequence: CASLRYRQGASGQPQHF. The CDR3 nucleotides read TGTGCCAGCCTCAGGTATAGACAGGGGGCATCAGGTCAGCCCCAGCATTTT.

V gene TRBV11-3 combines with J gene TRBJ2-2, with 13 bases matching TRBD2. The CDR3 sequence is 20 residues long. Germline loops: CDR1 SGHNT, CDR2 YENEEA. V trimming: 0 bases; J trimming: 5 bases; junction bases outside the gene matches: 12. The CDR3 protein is CASSLDLPVGLAGDTGELFF. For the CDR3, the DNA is TGTGCCAGCAGCTTAGATCTTCCTGTCGGACTAGCGGGGGATACCGGGGAGCTGTTTTTT.

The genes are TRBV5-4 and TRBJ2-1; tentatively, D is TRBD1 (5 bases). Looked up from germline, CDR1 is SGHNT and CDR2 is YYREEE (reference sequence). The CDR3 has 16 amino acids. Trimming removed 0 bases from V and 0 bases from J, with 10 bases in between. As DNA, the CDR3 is TGTGCCAGCAGCTTGGGTGGCAGGGCCTCCTACAATGAGCAGTTCTTC. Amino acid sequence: CASSLGGRASYNEQFF.

The CDR3 is CASSLNRGKETQYF. Here the CDR3 DNA reads TGTGCCAGCAGCCTAAACAGGGGGAAAGAGACCCAGTACTTC. The V and J genes are TRBV9 and TRBJ2-5; TRBD1 aligns across 8 bases. Germline V lookup: CDR1 SGDLS, CDR2 YYNGEE. The CDR3 has 14 residues. Trimming took 4 bases from V and 3 from J; bases not matched to a gene: 5.

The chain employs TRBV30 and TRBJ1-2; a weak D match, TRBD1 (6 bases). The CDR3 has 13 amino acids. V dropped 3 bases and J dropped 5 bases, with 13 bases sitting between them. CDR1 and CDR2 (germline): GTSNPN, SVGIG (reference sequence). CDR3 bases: TGTGCCTGGAGCTGGGACACGGAGTATGGCTACACCTTC. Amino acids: CAWSWDTEYGYTF.

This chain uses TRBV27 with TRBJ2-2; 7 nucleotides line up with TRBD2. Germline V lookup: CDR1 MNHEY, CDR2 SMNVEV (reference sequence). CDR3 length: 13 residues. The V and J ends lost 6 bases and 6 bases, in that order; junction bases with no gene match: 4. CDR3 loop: CASSPGGAGELFF. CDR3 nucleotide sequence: TGTGCCAGCAGCCCTGGGGGGGCCGGGGAGCTGTTTTTT.

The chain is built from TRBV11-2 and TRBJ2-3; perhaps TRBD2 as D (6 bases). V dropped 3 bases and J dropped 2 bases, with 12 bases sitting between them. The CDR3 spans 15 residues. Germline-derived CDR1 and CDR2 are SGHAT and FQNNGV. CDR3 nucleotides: TGTGCCAGCAGCTTGCAGCCGGGAGCCACAGATACGCAGTATTTT. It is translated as CASSLQPGATDTQYF.

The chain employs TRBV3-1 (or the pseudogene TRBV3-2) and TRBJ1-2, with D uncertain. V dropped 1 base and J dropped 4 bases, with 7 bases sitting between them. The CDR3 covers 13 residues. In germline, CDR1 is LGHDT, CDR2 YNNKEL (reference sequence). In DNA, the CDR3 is TGTGCCAGCAGCCAAGGGAGTTCCTATGGCTACACCTTC. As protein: CASSQGSSYGYTF.

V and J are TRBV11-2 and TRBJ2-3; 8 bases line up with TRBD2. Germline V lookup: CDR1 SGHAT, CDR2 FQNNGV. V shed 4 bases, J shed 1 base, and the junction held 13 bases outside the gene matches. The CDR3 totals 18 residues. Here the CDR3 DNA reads TGTGCCAGCAGCTCACTGGGACTTGGGCGGGGGGGCACAGATACGCAGTATTTT. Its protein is CASSSLGLGRGGTDTQYF.

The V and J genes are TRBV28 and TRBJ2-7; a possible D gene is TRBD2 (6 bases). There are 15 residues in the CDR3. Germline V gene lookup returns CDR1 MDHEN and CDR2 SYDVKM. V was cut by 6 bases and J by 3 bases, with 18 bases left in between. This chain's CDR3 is CASSPAGKPDYEQYF. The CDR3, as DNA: TGTGCCAGCAGCCCTGCGGGAAAACCGGACTACGAGCAGTACTTC. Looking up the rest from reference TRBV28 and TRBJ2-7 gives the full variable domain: DVKVTQSSRYLVKRTGEKVFLECVQDMDHENMFWYRQDPGLGLRLIYFSYDVKMKEKGDIPEGYSVSREKKERFSLILESASTNQTSMYLCASSPAGKPDYEQYFGPGTRLTVT.

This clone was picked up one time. CDR3 nucleotides: TGTGCCTGGAGTGGCGGACAGGGAGGCTACACCTTC. Its protein product is CAWSGGQGGYTF. The V and J genes are TRBV30 and TRBJ1-2, with 8 bases lining up with TRBD1. J was trimmed by 8 bases and V by 1 base; bases with no gene match: 3. This CDR3 comprises 12 residues. Germline V gene lookup returns CDR1 GTSNPN and CDR2 SVGIG (reference sequence).

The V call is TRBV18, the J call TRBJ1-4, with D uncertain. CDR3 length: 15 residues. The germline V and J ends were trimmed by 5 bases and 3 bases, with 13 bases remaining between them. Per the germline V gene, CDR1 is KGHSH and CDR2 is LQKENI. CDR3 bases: TGTGCCAGCTCATCATGGGAGGGAGCTAATGAAAAACTGTTTTTT. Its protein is CASSSWEGANEKLFF.

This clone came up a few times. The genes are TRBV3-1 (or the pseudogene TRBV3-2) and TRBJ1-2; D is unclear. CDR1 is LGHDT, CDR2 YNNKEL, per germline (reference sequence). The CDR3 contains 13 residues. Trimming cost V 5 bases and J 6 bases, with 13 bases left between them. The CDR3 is CASSTRGLDGYTF. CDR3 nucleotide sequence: TGTGCCAGCAGCACCCGAGGGCTGGATGGCTACACCTTC.

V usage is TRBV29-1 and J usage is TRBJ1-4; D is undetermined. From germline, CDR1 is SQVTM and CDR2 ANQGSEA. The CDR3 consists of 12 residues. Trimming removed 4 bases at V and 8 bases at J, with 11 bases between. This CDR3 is CSVGSDTEKLFF. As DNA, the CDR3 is TGCAGCGTTGGATCCGACACGGAAAAACTGTTTTTT.

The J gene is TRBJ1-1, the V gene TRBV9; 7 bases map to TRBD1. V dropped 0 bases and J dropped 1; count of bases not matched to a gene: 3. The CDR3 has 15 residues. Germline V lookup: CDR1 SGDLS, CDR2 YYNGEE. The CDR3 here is CASSVGSGGNTEAFF. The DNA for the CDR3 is TGTGCCAGCAGCGTAGGGTCAGGGGGGAACACTGAAGCTTTCTTT.

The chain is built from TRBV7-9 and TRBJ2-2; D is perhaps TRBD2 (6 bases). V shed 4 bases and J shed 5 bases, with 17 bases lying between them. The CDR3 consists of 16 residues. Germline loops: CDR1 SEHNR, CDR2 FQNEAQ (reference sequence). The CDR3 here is CASSSPAGIWTGELFF. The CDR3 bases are TGTGCCAGCAGCTCACCAGCGGGCATTTGGACCGGGGAGCTGTTTTTT.